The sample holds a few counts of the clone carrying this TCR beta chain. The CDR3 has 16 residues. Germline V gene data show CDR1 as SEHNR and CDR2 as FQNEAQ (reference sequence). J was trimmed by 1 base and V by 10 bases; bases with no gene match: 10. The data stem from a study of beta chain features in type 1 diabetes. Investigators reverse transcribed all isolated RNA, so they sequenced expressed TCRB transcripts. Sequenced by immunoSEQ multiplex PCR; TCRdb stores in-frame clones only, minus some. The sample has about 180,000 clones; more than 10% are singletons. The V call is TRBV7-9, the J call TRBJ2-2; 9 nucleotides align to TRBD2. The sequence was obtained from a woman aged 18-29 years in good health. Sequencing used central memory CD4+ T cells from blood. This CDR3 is CANLRASGKNTGELFF. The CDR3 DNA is TGTGCCAACCTTAGGGCTAGCGGGAAGAACACCGGGGAGCTGTTTTTT.